The entry below describes one TCR beta chain. Germline CDR1 reads MNHEY; CDR2 reads SMNVEV (reference sequence). The V and J ends lost 4 bases and 0 bases, in that order; junction bases with no gene match: 6. The CDR3 is made up of 17 amino acids. PCR was performed a second time for 7 to 11 cycles using a sample-barcoded 5' primer and a J-beta primer mix. TCRdb called the 5' RACE reads again in MiXCR, with one record for every CDR3 protein. The sample lists around 650,000 distinct CDR3 sequences, around two fifths occurring once. The record originates from a study of blood T cells in healthy people across ages.

The chain joins TRBV27 to TRBJ2-3; the match to TRBD2 covers 11 bases. The material sequenced was blood. This sequence was found in an older man in good health. CDR3 nucleotide sequence: TGTGCCAGCAGTTATACTAGCGGGGGAGTTAGCACAGATACGCAGTATTTT. It encodes CASSYTSGGVSTDTQYF.